This T cell receptor delta chain originates from a study of gamma-delta T cells after stem cell transplantation. Trimming removed 3 bases from V and 0 bases from J, with 28 bases in between. Germline V CDR1 and CDR2: GEAIGNYY, EKD. The CDR3 has 20 amino acids. This clone was detected only a few times. TCRdb redid clone calling on the RT-PCR reads using CATT. Of approximately 2,000 delta-chain clones detected, roughly 15% appear once; the ten largest clones hold roughly 13%. The specimen sequenced was gamma-delta T cells. The TCR was taken from a human donor. It is not recorded whose cells these are; they may come from a transplant donor. This table probably holds off-target reads from a library built for another chain. This chain uses TRDV2 with TRDJ1; D possibly corresponds to TRDD3 (5 bases). CDR3 sequence: CACDPLVSEDALDYTDKLIF. The CDR3 DNA is TGTGCCTGTGACCCACTGGTCTCCGAGGACGCCTTAGATTACACCGATAAACTCATCTTT.